The source of this T cell receptor beta chain is a study of T cells in Graves' hyperthyroidism and ophthalmopathy. This clonotype was detected only a few times. V lost 3 bases to trimming and J lost 3 bases, with 8 bases between them. Germline lookup yields CDR1 KGHSH and CDR2 LQKENI. The CDR3 is 14 amino acids. Amplified regions were TCR beta CDR3 sequences from RNA transcripts. First-round RT-PCR of the TCR CDR3 relied on the HTBI primer set. TCRdb processed the multiplex PCR reads anew with MiXCR; each CDR3 protein has one entry. The table records roughly 170,000 distinct CDR3 sequences, about 15% of them present only once.

The sequenced sample consisted of blood. The V and J genes are TRBV18 and TRBJ1-4; unclear D gene. The source of this sequence is a woman aged 45 to 65 with Graves' hyperthyroidism. CDR3 loop: CASSPNTANEKLFF. Written as DNA, the CDR3 is TGTGCCAGCTCACCGAATACCGCTAATGAAAAACTGTTTTTT. Looking up the rest from reference TRBV18 and TRBJ1-4 gives the full variable domain: NAGVMQNPRHLVRRRGQEARLRCSPMKGHSHVYWYRQLPEEGLKFMVYLQKENIIDESGMPKERFSAEFPKEGPSILRIQQVVRGDSAAYFCASSPNTANEKLFFGSGTQLSVL.